This T cell receptor (beta chain) was identified during a study of Graves' ophthalmopathy and Graves' hyperthyroidism. Additional autoimmune diseases, uncontrolled infections, pregnancy or lactation disqualified patients. Isolation of PBMCs was performed using 9 to 10 ml of fresh peripheral blood. Study results and limitations: Forecasting of ophthalmopathy progression by the model achieved around 68% sensitivity and less than 80% specificity. Detection in blood was also observed for most expanded thyroid clonotypes above 0.001 frequency.

Amplification targeted the TCR beta CDR3 regions, with RNA transcripts as the source material. The library came from an HTBI-primed first-round RT-PCR and a second-round multiplex PCR. TCRdb passed the multiplex PCR reads through MiXCR, listing each CDR3 protein once. The sample lists 650,000 to 900,000 distinct CDR3 sequences, roughly two fifths occurring once. With respect to this clonotype: The antigen is undetermined.

The CDR3 length is 14 residues. From germline, CDR1 is SNHLY and CDR2 FYNNEI. J lost 4 bases, V lost 5 bases, and 7 bases had no gene match. The chain links TRBV2 to TRBJ2-7; TRBD1 matches 8 bases. Sequencing used peripheral blood. The receptor was isolated from an adult man with Graves' ophthalmopathy. The CDR3 region has the DNA TGTGCCAGCAGTTACGCCAGGGGGCAATACGAGCAGTACTTC. Its translation: CASSYARGQYEQYF. The whole variable domain, remainder taken from reference TRBV2 and TRBJ2-7, is EPEVTQTPSHQVTQMGQEVILRCVPISNHLYFYWYRQILGQKVEFLVSFYNNEISEKSEIFDDQFSVERPDGSNFTLKIRSTKLEDSAMYFCASSYARGQYEQYFGPGTRLTVT.